This T cell receptor beta chain was observed in a study of blood T cells in healthy people across ages. Study details: With template switching, about one barcoded beta molecule was captured per two T cells.

Samples each yielded at least 5 micrograms of total RNA. This clonotype was observed many times. Next came a second PCR, run for about 7 to 12 cycles, which used a sample-barcoded 5' primer along with a J-beta primer mix. Every cDNA was tagged by a template-switch adaptor with 12 random nucleotides. Sequencing yielded, for each sample, at least 2.5 million paired-end reads carrying CDR3. TCRdb redid the calling of the 5' RACE reads with MiXCR, one entry per CDR3 protein. The sample has 1.5 million to 2 million distinct CDR3 sequences, about 32% seen once; the top ten hold 11%. This CDR3 is built from 14 residues. Germline V CDR1 and CDR2: SGHRS, YFSETQ. With 2 bases removed from V and 6 bases from J, the gap between germline ends came to 15 bases.

This chain connects TRBV5-1 to TRBJ2-7; TRBD1 might be the D (5 bases). The specimen was blood. This receptor was identified in a woman in her 30s in good health. In DNA, the CDR3 is TGCGCCAGCAGCTTACAGGACCCGTCGGGCGAGCAGTACTTC. Its protein is CASSLQDPSGEQYF. Variable domain in full (rest from reference TRBV5-1 and TRBJ2-7): KAGVTQTPRYLIKTRGQQVTLSCSPISGHRSVSWYQQTPGQGLQFLFEYFSETQRNKGNFPGRFSGRQFSNSRSEMNVSTLELGDSALYLCASSLQDPSGEQYFGPGTRLTVT.